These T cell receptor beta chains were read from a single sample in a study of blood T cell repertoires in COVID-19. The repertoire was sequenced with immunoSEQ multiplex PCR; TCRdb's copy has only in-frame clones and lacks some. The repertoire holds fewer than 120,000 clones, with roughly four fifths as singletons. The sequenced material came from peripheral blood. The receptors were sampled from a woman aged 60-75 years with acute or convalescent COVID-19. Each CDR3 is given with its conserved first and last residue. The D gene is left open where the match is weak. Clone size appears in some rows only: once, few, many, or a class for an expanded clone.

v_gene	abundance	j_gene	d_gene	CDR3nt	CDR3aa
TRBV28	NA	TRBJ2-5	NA	TGTGCCAGTTCCGAAGAGACCCAGTACTTC	CASSEETQYF
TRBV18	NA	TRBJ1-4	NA	TGTGCCAGCTCACCATTGAGGGAGGGTAATGAAAAACTGTTTTTT	CASSPLREGNEKLFF
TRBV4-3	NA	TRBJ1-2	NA	TGCGCCAGCAGCCAATCGGAACAGGGCGGGTATGGCTACACCTTC	CASSQSEQGGYGYTF
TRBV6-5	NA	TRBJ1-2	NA	TGTGCCAGCAGTACACCTAACTATGGCTACACCTTC	CASSTPNYGYTF
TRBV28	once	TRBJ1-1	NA	TGTGCCAGCAGCTCCCTCACGGGACTCGGAGCTTTCTTT	CASSSLTGLGAFF
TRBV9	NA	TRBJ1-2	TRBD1	TGTGCCAGCAGCGTAGGTGGGAGGTCAGGGGGCAGAGCAGGAGGCTACACCTTC	CASSVGGRSGGRAGGYTF
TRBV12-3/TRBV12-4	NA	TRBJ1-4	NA	TGTGCCAGCAGGTACAGACAGAATGAAAAACTGTTTTTT	CASRYRQNEKLFF
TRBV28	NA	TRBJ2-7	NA	TGTGCCAGCAGTTCCACCACTCTTGAGCAGTACTTC	CASSSTTLEQYF
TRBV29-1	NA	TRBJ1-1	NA	TGCAGCGTCGACTTCCACGGGGACACTGAAGCTTTCTTT	CSVDFHGDTEAFF
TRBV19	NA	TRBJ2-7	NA	TGTGCCAGTATGGGGCAGGTTTCCTACGAGCAGTACTTC	CASMGQVSYEQYF
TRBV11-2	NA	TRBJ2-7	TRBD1	TGTGCCAGCAGCTACTCCGCCGGGACAGGGAGCTACGAGCAGTACTTC	CASSYSAGTGSYEQYF
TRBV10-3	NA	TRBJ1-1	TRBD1	TGTGCCATCAGTGAGAGCAGGGGGATCACTGAAGCTTTCTTT	CAISESRGITEAFF
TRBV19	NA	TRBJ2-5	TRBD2	TGTGCCAGTAGTATAGAGTCCTGGCGGGGGGGCCGGGAGACCCAGTACTTC	CASSIESWRGGRETQYF
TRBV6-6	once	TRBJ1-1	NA	TGTGCCAGCAGTACGACTGTTGAAGCTTTCTTT	CASSTTVEAFF
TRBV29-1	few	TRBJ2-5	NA	TGCAGCGTTGACCAAGCAGGGGCCGGGGAGACCCAGTACTTC	CSVDQAGAGETQYF
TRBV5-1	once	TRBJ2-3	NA	TGCGCCAGCAGCAAGGCGGGGGCGGCGGGACGCACAGATACGCAGTATTTT	CASSKAGAAGRTDTQYF
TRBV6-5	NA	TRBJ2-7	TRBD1	TGTGCCAGCAGCGTATTGAAGACAGGGAGAGAGTACTTC	CASSVLKTGREYF
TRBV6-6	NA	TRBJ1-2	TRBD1	TGTGCCAGCAGTTATGACAGGGGATATGGCTACACCTTC	CASSYDRGYGYTF
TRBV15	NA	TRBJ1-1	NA	TGTGCCACCAGCAACCCCTATCCGAACACTGAAGCTTTCTTT	CATSNPYPNTEAFF
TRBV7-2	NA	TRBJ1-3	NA	TGTGCCAGCAGCGTTCAAACAGGGTCTGGAAACACCATATATTTT	CASSVQTGSGNTIYF
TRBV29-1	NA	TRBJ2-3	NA	TGCAGCGTTGGGACACGGGTAACAGATACGCAGTATTTT	CSVGTRVTDTQYF
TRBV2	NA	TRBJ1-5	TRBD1	TGTGCCAGCAGTGGTCAAGAGGGACAGCACAATCAGCCCCAGCATTTT	CASSGQEGQHNQPQHF
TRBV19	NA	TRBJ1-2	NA	TGTGCCAGTAGTATGCGAGCGTGGGGCTACACCTTC	CASSMRAWGYTF
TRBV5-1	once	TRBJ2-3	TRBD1	TGCGCCAGCAGCTCGGGACAGGGAGATACGCAGTATTTT	CASSSGQGDTQYF
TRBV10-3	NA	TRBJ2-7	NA	TGTGCCACCCGTGCAGGGTGGGACGAGCAGTACTTC	CATRAGWDEQYF
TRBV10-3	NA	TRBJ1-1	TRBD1	TGTGCCATCAGGGGGACAGACGCTAACACTGAAGCTTTCTTT	CAIRGTDANTEAFF
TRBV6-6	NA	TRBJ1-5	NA	TGTGCCAGCAGTTACTCGATTGGGGGGAATCAGCCCCAGCATTTT	CASSYSIGGNQPQHF
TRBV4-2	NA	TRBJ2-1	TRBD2	TGTGCCAGCAGCCAAGCTAGCGGGGGGGCCTACAATGAGCAGTTCTTC	CASSQASGGAYNEQFF
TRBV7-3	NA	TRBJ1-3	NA	TGTGCCAGCAGCTTAACCCCGGACAGAACCTCTGGAAACACCATATATTTT	CASSLTPDRTSGNTIYF
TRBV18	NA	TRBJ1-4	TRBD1	TGTGCCAGCTCCGGGACAGTGGTTCATGAAAAACTGTTTTTT	CASSGTVVHEKLFF
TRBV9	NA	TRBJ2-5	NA	TGTGCCAGCAGCGTAGGTCTGGGCCGCCGGGGGGAGACCCAGTACTTC	CASSVGLGRRGETQYF
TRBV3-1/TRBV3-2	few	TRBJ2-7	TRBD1	TGTGCCAGCAGCCCGACAGGGGGCGGCGAGCAGTACTTC	CASSPTGGGEQYF
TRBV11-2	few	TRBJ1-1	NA	TGTGCCAGCAGCGAATCATGGGCCTCTGAAGCTTTCTTT	CASSESWASEAFF
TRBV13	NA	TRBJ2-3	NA	TGTGCCAGCAGCCCCCCTTCAACCCAGGGATGGGATACGCAGTATTTT	CASSPPSTQGWDTQYF
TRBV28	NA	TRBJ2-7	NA	TGTGCCAGCAGTCCATTAAACAGGGGAGGCCACGAGCAGTACTTC	CASSPLNRGGHEQYF
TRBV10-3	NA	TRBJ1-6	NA	TGTGCCTCCACGGGATTTGCCGGGGAGAATTCACCCCTCCACTTT	CASTGFAGENSPLHF
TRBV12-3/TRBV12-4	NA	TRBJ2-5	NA	TGTGCCAGCAGTTTGGGGGCAAAGACCCAGTACTTC	CASSLGAKTQYF
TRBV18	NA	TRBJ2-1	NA	TGTGCCAGCTCACCAGGCCACAGGTCCGGCAATGAGCAGTTCTTC	CASSPGHRSGNEQFF
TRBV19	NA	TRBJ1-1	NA	TGTGCCAGTAGTATAGGGGCGGCAGGGTTGATAGCTGAAGCTTTCTTT	CASSIGAAGLIAEAFF
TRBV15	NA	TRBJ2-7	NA	TGTGCCACCAGCAGAGATGTCGGGGGCGAGCAGTACTTC	CATSRDVGGEQYF
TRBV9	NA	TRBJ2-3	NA	TGTGCCAGCAGCCCCTCTGGAGGGGCAGATACGCAGTATTTT	CASSPSGGADTQYF
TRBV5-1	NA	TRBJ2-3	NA	TGCGCCAGCAGCGTCTGGGGCTCTAGCACAGATACGCAGTATTTT	CASSVWGSSTDTQYF
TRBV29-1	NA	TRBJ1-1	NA	TGCAGCGTTGAGGAGGGGACTAACACTGAAGCTTTCTTT	CSVEEGTNTEAFF
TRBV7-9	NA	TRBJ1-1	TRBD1	TGTGCCAGCAGCATCACAGGGGTTGGCACTGAAGCTTTCTTT	CASSITGVGTEAFF
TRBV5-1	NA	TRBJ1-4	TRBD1	TGCGCCAGCAGCAGCCGACAGGGGAAGGGAGAAAAACTGTTTTTT	CASSSRQGKGEKLFF
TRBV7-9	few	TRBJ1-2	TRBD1	TGTGCCAGCAGTATTATACAGGGGGAAGGCGGCTACACCTTC	CASSIIQGEGGYTF
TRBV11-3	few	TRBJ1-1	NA	TGTGCCAGCAGCGACAGGAGGAACACTGAAGCTTTCTTT	CASSDRRNTEAFF
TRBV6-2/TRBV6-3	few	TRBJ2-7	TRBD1	TGTGCCAGCAGTTGGACAGGGGTAAACTACGAGCAGTACTTC	CASSWTGVNYEQYF